The next 6 T cell receptor beta chains were all read from a single sample in a study of cytomegalovirus exposure and HLA in healthy donors. Amplification used 60 Vbeta primers and 13 Jbeta primers. Here immunoSEQ multiplex PCR was the method, and the copy in TCRdb shows in-frame clones only, minus some. In the table there are tens of thousands of clones, less than 80% of which are singletons. Sequencing used PBMCs. These receptors were collected from a boy aged 5-17 years in good health and CMV-seropositive.

This chain uses TRBV27 with TRBJ2-5, with TRBD1 matching 8 bases. The junction had 9 bases not matched to a gene; V was cut back by 7 bases and J by 5 bases. The CDR3 has 14 residues. CDR1 is MNHEY and CDR2 is SMNVEV in the germline V gene (reference sequence). DNA of the CDR3: TGTGCCAGCATTGTCGGACAGGGATACGAGACCCAGTACTTC. Amino acids: CASIVGQGYETQYF.

This chain connects TRBV27 to TRBJ1-1; unclear D gene. This CDR3 spans 14 amino acids. Trimming took off 8 bases at V and 2 bases at J, with 15 bases between the two ends. CDR1 and CDR2 from the germline V gene are MNHEY and SMNVEV (reference sequence). CDR3 in amino acids: CASARPDFNTEAFF. CDR3 coding DNA: TGTGCCAGCGCCCGGCCCGACTTTAACACTGAAGCTTTCTTT.

The V and J genes are TRBV19 and TRBJ1-2; 7 bases line up with TRBD1. V dropped 4 bases and J dropped 8; count of bases not matched to a gene: 7. The germline V gene has CDR1 LNHDA and CDR2 SQIVND (reference sequence). The CDR3 runs 13 residues. The CDR3 loop reads CASSKGTDRGYTF. In DNA form, the CDR3 reads TGTGCCAGTAGTAAAGGGACAGATAGGGGCTACACCTTC.

This chain connects TRBV29-1 to TRBJ1-1; the D is unclear. Trimming pared 6 bases from V and 5 bases from J, leaving 13 bases between. Germline V gene lookup returns CDR1 SQVTM and CDR2 ANQGSEA. This CDR3 has 12 amino acids. The CDR3: CSVVGEVTEAFF. Written as DNA, the CDR3 is TGCAGCGTGGTCGGGGAGGTTACTGAAGCTTTCTTT.

The chain combines TRBV5-4 with TRBJ2-1; 10 bases map to TRBD2. After removal of 4 bases from V and 8 bases from J, the junction contained 15 bases not matched to a gene. The CDR3 loop spans 17 amino acids. Germline values: CDR1 SGHNT, CDR2 YYREEE (reference sequence). This chain's CDR3 is CASSPGLAPLSIDEQFF. The CDR3 DNA reads TGTGCCAGCAGCCCGGGACTAGCGCCCTTGTCTATCGATGAGCAGTTCTTC.

This clone was seen a few times. V gene TRBV19 combines with J gene TRBJ1-5; a possible D gene is TRBD1 (5 bases). The CDR3 length is 13 residues. With 6 bases removed from V and 11 bases from J, the gap between germline ends came to 17 bases. Germline values: CDR1 LNHDA, CDR2 SQIVND (reference sequence). CDR3 nucleotides: TGTGCCAGTAGAGGGGCTCAGGGTGAGTCCCAGCATTTT. Protein: CASRGAQGESQHF. Looking up the rest from reference TRBV19 and TRBJ1-5 gives the full variable domain: DGGITQSPKYLFRKEGQNVTLSCEQNLNHDAMYWYRQDPGQGLRLIYYSQIVNDFQKGDIAEGYSVSREKKESFPLTVTSAQKNPTAFYLCASRGAQGESQHFGDGTRLSIL.